This is a list of T cell receptor beta chains from one sample in a study of CD8 T cells in ankylosing spondylitis. TCRdb used MiXCR to reprocess the 5' RACE reads, holding one entry per CDR3 protein. The sample shows fewer than 200,000 distinct CDR3 sequences, about 20% of them seen only once. The sample consisted of blood, either unsorted or a sorted T cell fraction (not recorded which). Every receptor here comes from a male donor aged 5 to 30 with ankylosing spondylitis or in good health (not recorded which). Each CDR3 is given with its conserved first and last residue. A D gene is named only where the DNA matches it firmly. Not all rows give a size; the values are once, few, many and, for expanded clones, a class.

TRBJ2-3 TRBV12-3/TRBV12-4 few TRBD2 CASRPGLAGGPADTQYF TGTGCCAGCAGACCGGGACTAGCGGGAGGGCCGGCAGATACGCAGTATTTT
TRBJ2-1 TRBV15 . . CATSRGGGINEQFF TGTGCCACCAGCAGAGGAGGTGGAATCAATGAGCAGTTCTTC
TRBJ2-5 TRBV29-1 . . CSDADERGETQYF TGCAGCGACGCGGACGAACGAGGGGAGACCCAGTACTTC
TRBJ2-1 TRBV12-3/TRBV12-4 many . CASSYLGEARPNEQFF TGTGCCAGCAGTTACCTTGGAGAAGCTCGACCTAATGAGCAGTTCTTC
TRBJ2-1 TRBV28 . . CASSWATVTNEQFF TGTGCCAGCAGTTGGGCGACAGTGACCAATGAGCAGTTCTTC
TRBJ2-7 TRBV20-1 . TRBD2 CSARTSGVYEQYF TGCAGTGCGCGGACTAGCGGGGTCTACGAGCAGTACTTC
TRBJ2-1 TRBV20-1 . . CSAGPTRNLYNEQFF TGCAGTGCTGGCCCCACTCGAAACCTATACAATGAGCAGTTCTTC
TRBJ1-6 TRBV27 many TRBD1 CASSPNLQGAGSPLHF TGTGCCAGCAGTCCAAACTTACAGGGGGCCGGGTCACCCCTCCACTTT
TRBJ2-2 TRBV7-9 many . CASSLVWDTRSNTGELFF TGTGCCAGCAGCTTAGTTTGGGACACCCGTTCGAACACCGGGGAGCTGTTTTTT
TRBJ2-3 TRBV5-5 many TRBD2 CASVRAGVTDTQYF TGTGCCAGCGTCCGAGCGGGAGTCACAGATACGCAGTATTTT
TRBJ2-5 TRBV6-2/TRBV6-3 many TRBD2 CASSYSGTSGARAQYF TGTGCCAGCAGTTACTCCGGGACTAGCGGAGCTAGGGCCCAGTACTTC
TRBJ1-1 TRBV6-6 . . CASSYKGDTEAFF TGTGCCAGCAGTTACAAGGGGGACACTGAAGCTTTCTTT
TRBJ2-2 TRBV24-1 many . CATNRDNTGELFF TGTGCCACCAACCGGGACAACACCGGGGAGCTGTTTTTT
TRBJ1-2 TRBV7-2 many TRBD1 CASSPHRGDYGYTF TGTGCCAGCAGCCCTCACAGGGGGGACTATGGCTACACCTTC
TRBJ2-1 TRBV12-3/TRBV12-4 . . CASSFVRNEQFF TGTGCCAGCAGTTTTGTCCGCAATGAGCAGTTCTTC
TRBJ1-5 TRBV30 many . CAWSGRGQPQHF TGTGCCTGGAGTGGGAGAGGTCAGCCCCAGCATTTT
TRBJ2-2 TRBV20-1 many TRBD2 CSVTRRFLAGEGAGELFF TGCAGTGTCACACGTCGGTTTCTAGCGGGCGAAGGAGCCGGGGAGCTGTTTTTT
TRBJ2-1 TRBV4-2 many TRBD2 CASSQASGTFDEQFF TGTGCCAGCAGCCAGGCTAGCGGGACGTTCGATGAGCAGTTCTTC
TRBJ2-1 TRBV7-6 many TRBD1 CASSLTGTANYNEQFF TGTGCCAGCAGCCTTACCGGGACAGCAAACTACAATGAGCAGTTCTTC
TRBJ2-7 TRBV12-3/TRBV12-4 many . CASRFQGSEQYF TGTGCCAGCAGGTTTCAGGGGAGCGAGCAGTACTTC
TRBJ2-5 TRBV29-1 many . CSVEENRRVSETQYF TGCAGCGTTGAAGAAAACAGAAGGGTTTCAGAGACCCAGTACTTC
TRBJ2-3 TRBV28 many TRBD1 CASSRYRGSSTDTQYF TGTGCCAGCAGTCGATACAGGGGCTCGAGCACAGATACGCAGTATTTT
TRBJ2-3 TRBV7-2 many . CASSSGHTDTQYF TGTGCCAGCAGCTCGGGACACACAGATACGCAGTATTTT
TRBJ2-5 TRBV25-1 many . CASSDRREETQYF TGTGCCAGCAGTGATAGGAGGGAAGAGACCCAGTACTTC
TRBJ2-1 TRBV5-6 many TRBD2 CASSLDRWSQSPTSGTSVFNEQFF TGTGCCAGCAGCTTGGATCGTTGGAGCCAAAGCCCAACCTCCGGGACTAGCGTATTCAATGAGCAGTTCTTC
TRBJ1-4 TRBV9 few TRBD1 CASSGAPGQSLSGLFF TGTGCCAGCAGCGGGGCTCCGGGACAGTCCTTATCGGGGCTGTTTTTT
TRBJ1-2 TRBV10-2 . . CASSRDPGRRGYTF TGCGCCAGCAGCCGCGACCCAGGGCGAAGGGGCTACACCTTC
TRBJ2-1 TRBV10-3 many TRBD2 CASMREAANEQFF TGTGCCTCGATGCGGGAGGCGGCCAATGAGCAGTTCTTC
TRBJ2-1 TRBV2 many . CASSELLLAQNFNEQFF TGTGCCAGCAGTGAGCTGTTACTAGCCCAGAATTTCAATGAGCAGTTCTTC
TRBJ1-4 TRBV7-3 many . CASSRAANEKLFF TGTGCCAGCAGCCGGGCAGCAAATGAAAAACTGTTTTTT
TRBJ2-2 TRBV4-1 many TRBD2 CASSQVKAGLIGELFF TGCGCCAGCAGCCAAGTTAAAGCGGGACTAATCGGGGAGCTGTTTTTT
TRBJ1-2 TRBV12-3/TRBV12-4 . . CASSPRGGYGYTF TGTGCCAGCAGTCCGCGGGGGGGATATGGCTACACCTTC
TRBJ1-5 TRBV29-1 few . CSVVMGEGQPQHF TGCAGCGTTGTAATGGGAGAAGGGCAGCCCCAGCATTTT
TRBJ1-1 TRBV4-1 many . CASSQERGGTEAFF TGCGCCAGCAGCCAAGAGAGGGGCGGCACTGAAGCTTTCTTT
TRBJ2-1 TRBV5-5 many TRBD2 CASSLELVGAGGYNEQFF TGTGCCAGCAGCTTAGAGTTGGTTGGAGCGGGAGGATACAATGAGCAGTTCTTC
TRBJ2-5 TRBV6-5 many . CASSYSMAARGWETQYF TGTGCCAGCAGTTACTCGATGGCCGCAAGGGGCTGGGAGACCCAGTACTTC
TRBJ1-2 TRBV24-1 many . CATSEGFYGYTF TGTGCCACCAGTGAGGGATTTTATGGCTACACCTTC
TRBJ1-4 TRBV15 many . CATSRAGQANEKLFF TGTGCCACCAGCAGAGCAGGGCAGGCTAATGAAAAACTGTTTTTT
TRBJ2-1 TRBV20-1 . TRBD2 CSAMALAGGQYNEQFF TGCAGTGCTATGGCGCTAGCGGGAGGGCAATACAATGAGCAGTTCTTC
TRBJ2-7 TRBV7-2 few . CASSLAPTAQTGIF TGTGCCAGCAGCTTAGCCCCGACAGCCCAGACAGGAATCTTC
TRBJ2-3 TRBV28 many . CASRRGGTPLTDTQYF TGTGCCAGCAGGCGGGGCGGCACTCCTCTCACAGATACGCAGTATTTT
TRBJ2-1 TRBV7-6 many . CASSSNPPRPRASYNEQFF TGTGCCAGCAGCTCGAACCCCCCGCGTCCGCGAGCCTCCTACAATGAGCAGTTCTTC
TRBJ2-3 TRBV7-6 many . CASSLSLPDTQYF TGTGCCAGCAGTTTATCGCTTCCAGATACGCAGTATTTT
TRBJ2-6 TRBV5-1 many . CASSGMTSSGANVLTF TGCGCCAGCAGCGGGATGACGAGCTCTGGGGCCAACGTCCTGACTTTC